This T cell receptor (beta chain) was recorded in a study of CD8 T cells in Susac syndrome. Study in general: At the time of blood draw, patients with Susac syndrome were therapy-naive, receiving corticosteroids, or receiving intravenous immunoglobulin alone.

Points from the study as a whole: The CD4+ T cell repertoires of Susac syndrome were found to show no clonal expansion.

Random hexamers were used to reverse transcribe about 0.45 to 1 ug of RNA. A multiplex approach, immunoSEQ multiplex PCR, amplified TCR beta CDR3 across 54 Vbeta and 13 Jbeta. TCRdb reprocessed the immunoSEQ multiplex PCR reads with MiXCR, giving one entry per CDR3 protein. The sample includes some 150,000 distinct CDR3 sequences, 95% of them seen just once. CD8+ and CD4+ blood T cells underwent TCR beta sequencing. This clonotype was seen once. Its antigen is unidentified. Trimming took off 1 base at V and 5 bases at J, with 7 bases between the two ends. CDR1 is MGHDK, CDR2 SYGVNS, per germline. CDR3 length equals 13 residues.

The V and J genes are TRBV25-1 and TRBJ2-3; TRBD2 might be the D (5 bases). The sample comprised CD4+ T cells from PBMCs. The source is a human donor with Susac syndrome. The CDR3 nucleotides read TGTGCCAGCAGTGAATCGGGGAAAGATACGCAGTATTTT. It is translated as CASSESGKDTQYF.